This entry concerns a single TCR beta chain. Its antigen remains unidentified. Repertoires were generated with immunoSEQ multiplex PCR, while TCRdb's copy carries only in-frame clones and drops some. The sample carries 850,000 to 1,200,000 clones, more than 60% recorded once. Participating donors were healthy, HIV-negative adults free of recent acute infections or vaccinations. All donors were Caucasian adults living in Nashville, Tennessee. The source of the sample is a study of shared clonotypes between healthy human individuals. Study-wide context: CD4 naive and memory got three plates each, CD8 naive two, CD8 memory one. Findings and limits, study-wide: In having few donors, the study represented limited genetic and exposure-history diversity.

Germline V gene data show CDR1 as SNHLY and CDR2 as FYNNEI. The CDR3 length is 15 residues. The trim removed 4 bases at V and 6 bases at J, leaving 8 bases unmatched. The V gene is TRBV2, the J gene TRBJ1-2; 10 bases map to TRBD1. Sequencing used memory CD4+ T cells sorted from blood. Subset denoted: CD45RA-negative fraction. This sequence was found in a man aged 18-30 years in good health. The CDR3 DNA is TGTGCCAGCAGTGTCGGAGACAGGGGGCGAGATGGCTACACCTTC. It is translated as CASSVGDRGRDGYTF.